This paragraph covers one T cell receptor beta chain sequence. Its antigen is unknown. This specimen belongs to a study of blood T cells in healthy people across ages. Next came a second PCR, run for roughly 6 to 11 cycles, which used a sample-barcoded 5' primer along with a J-beta primer mix. TCRdb independently ran MiXCR on the 5' RACE reads; one entry per CDR3 protein. The table includes 1.5 million to 2 million distinct CDR3 sequences, about 30% detected once. V lost 3 bases to trimming and J lost 18 bases, with 10 bases between them. Germline lookup yields CDR1 SGHRS and CDR2 YFSETQ. The CDR3 sequence is 10 residues long. The study drew donors from healthy Caucasian individuals in Russia aged roughly 6 to 100. No fewer than 5.5 micrograms of total RNA were isolated from every sample. Study-wide findings and caveats: More naive CD4+ cells and higher diversity marked long-lived donors relative to aged donors. Underestimates were what the diversity estimates from one million T cells were considered to be.

The source of this sequence is a woman aged 25 to 39 in good health. The sample comprised blood. The rearrangement links TRBV5-1 to TRBJ2-6; D unclear. The CDR3 sequence is CASSSRTGTF. As DNA, the CDR3 is TGCGCCAGCAGCTCAAGAACCGGGACTTTC.